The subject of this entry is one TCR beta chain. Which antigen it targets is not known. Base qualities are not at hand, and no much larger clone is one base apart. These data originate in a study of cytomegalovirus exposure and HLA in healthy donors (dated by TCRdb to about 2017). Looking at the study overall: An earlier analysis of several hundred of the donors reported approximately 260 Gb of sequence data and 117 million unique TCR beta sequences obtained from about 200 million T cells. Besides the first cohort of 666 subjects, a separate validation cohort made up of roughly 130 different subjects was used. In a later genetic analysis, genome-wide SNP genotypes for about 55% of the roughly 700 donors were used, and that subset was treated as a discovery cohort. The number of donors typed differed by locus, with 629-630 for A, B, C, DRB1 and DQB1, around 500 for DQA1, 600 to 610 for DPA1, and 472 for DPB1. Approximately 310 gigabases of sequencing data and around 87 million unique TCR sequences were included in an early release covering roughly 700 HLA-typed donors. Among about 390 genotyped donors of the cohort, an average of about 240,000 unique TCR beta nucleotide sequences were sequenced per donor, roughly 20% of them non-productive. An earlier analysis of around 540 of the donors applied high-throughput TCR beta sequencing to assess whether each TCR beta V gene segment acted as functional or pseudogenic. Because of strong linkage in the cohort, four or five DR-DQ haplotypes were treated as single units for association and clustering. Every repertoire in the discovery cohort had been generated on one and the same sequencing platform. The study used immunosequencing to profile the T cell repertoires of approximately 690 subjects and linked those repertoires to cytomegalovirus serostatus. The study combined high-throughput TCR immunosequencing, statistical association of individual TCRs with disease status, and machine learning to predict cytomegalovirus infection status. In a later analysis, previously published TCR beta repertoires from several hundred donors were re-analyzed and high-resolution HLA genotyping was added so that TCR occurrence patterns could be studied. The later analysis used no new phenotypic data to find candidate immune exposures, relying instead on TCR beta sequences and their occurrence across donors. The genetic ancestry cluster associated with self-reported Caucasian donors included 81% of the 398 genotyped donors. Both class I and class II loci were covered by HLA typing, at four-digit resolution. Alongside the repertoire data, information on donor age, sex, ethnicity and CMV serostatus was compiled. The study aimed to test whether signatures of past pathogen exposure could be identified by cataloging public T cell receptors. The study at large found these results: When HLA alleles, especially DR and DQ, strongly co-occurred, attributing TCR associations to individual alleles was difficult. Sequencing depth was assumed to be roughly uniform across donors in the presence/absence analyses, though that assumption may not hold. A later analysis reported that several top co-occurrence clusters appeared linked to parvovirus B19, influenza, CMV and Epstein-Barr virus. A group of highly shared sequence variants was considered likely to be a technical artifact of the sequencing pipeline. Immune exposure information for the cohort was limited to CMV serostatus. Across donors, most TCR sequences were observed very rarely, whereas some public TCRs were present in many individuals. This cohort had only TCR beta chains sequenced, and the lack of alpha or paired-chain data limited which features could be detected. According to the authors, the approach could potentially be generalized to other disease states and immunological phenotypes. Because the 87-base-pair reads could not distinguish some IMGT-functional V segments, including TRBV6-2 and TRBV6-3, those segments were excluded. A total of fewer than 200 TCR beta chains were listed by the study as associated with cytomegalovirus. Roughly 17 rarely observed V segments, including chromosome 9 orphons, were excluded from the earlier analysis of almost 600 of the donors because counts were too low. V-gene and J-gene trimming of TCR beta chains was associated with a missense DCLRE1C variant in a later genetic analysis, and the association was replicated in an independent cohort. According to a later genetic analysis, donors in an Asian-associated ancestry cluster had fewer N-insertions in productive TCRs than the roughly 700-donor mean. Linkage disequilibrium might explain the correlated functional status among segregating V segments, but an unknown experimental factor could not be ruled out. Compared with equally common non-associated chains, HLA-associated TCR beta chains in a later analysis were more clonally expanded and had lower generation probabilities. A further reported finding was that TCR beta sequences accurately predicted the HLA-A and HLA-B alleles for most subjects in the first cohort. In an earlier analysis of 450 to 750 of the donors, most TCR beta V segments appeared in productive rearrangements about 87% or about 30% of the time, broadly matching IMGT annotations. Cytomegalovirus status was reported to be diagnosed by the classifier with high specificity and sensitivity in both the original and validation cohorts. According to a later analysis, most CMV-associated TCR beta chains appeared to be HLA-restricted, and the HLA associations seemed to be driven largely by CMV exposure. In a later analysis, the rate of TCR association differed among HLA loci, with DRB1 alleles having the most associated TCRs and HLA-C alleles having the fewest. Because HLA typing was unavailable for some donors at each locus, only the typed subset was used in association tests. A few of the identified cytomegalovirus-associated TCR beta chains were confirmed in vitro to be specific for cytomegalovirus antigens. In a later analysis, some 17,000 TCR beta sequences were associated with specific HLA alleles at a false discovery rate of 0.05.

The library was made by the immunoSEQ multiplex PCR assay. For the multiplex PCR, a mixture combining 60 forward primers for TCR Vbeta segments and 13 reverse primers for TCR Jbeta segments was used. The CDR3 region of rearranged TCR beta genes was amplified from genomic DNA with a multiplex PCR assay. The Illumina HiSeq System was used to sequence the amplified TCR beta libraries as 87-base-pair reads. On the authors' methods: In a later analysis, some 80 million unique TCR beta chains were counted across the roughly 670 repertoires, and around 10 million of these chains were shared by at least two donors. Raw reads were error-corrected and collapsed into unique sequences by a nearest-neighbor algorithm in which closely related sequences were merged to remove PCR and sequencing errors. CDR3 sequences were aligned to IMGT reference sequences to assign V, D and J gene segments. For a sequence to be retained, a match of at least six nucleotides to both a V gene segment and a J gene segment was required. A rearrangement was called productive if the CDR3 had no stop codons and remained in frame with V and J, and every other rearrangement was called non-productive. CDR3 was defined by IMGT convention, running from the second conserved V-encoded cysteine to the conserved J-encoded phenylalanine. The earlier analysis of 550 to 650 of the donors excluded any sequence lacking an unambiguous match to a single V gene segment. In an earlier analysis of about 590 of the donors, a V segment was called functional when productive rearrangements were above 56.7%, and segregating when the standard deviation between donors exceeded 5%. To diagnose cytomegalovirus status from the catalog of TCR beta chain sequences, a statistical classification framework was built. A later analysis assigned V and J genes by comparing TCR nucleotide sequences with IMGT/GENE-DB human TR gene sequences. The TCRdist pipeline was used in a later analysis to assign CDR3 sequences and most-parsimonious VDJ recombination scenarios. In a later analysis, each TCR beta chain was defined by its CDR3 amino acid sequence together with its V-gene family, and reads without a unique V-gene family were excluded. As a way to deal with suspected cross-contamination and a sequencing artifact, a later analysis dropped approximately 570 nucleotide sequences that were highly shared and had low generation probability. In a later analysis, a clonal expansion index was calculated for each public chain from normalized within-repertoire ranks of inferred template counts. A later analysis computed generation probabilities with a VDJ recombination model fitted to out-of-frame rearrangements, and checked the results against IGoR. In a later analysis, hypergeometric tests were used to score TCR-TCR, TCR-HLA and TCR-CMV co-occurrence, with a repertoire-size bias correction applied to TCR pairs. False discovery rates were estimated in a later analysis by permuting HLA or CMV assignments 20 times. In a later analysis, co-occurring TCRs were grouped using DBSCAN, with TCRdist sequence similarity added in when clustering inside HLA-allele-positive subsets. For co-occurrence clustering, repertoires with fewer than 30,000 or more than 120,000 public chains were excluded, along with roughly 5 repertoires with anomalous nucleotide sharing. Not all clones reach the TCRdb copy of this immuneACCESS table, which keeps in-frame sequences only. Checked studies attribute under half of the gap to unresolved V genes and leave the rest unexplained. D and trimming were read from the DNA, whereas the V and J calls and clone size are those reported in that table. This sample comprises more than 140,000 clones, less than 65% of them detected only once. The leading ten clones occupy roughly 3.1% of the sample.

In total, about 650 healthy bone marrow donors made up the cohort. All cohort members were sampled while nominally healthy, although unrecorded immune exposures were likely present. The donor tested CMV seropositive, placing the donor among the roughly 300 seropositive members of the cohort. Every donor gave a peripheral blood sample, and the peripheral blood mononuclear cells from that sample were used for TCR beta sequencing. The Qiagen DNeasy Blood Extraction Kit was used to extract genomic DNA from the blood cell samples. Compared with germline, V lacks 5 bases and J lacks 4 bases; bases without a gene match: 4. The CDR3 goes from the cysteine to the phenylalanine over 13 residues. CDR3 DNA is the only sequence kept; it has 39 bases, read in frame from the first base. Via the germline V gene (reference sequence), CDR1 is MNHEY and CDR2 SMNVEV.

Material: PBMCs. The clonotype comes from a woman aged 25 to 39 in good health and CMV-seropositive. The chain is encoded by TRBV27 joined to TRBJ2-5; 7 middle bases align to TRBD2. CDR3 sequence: CASSPGRGETQYF. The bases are TGTGCCAGCAGTCCAGGGAGGGGAGAGACCCAGTACTTC.